Detailed here is one T cell receptor beta chain. Its antigen is not known. The sample is drawn from a study of PD-1 blockade in classical Hodgkin lymphoma. Findings and limits, study-wide: Newly diagnosed patients were said to have less baseline TCR diversity than healthy donors did. Baseline diversity was lower in partial responders and progressors than complete responders. With respect to the repertoire differences, their causes, possibly disease activity or prior therapy, remain undefined. A significant rise in TCR diversity was seen by C4D1 for CD4+ cells but not for CD8+ cells.

Time point indicated: cycle 4 day 1 (C4D1), after five to seven weeks of nivolumab. With no exception, relapse followed autologous stem cell transplantation in all patients, and brentuximab vedotin exposure varied. The protocol was immunoSEQ multiplex PCR, while the TCRdb copy is restricted to in-frame clones and leaves out a portion. This table has around 46,000 clones, almost 90% appearing once. The source is a human donor with classical Hodgkin lymphoma. Source: peripheral blood mononuclear cells (PBMCs), taken before the fourth cycle of nivolumab.

CDR3 bases: TGTGCCAGTAGTACGAACTCGGGTGTCGAGCAGTACTTC. This sequence encodes CASSTNSGVEQYF. The gene calls are TRBV19 and TRBJ2-7; D is undetermined. The CDR3 contains 13 residues. CDR1 and CDR2 from the germline V gene are LNHDA and SQIVND (reference sequence). Trimming removed 4 bases at V and 6 bases at J, with 13 bases between.